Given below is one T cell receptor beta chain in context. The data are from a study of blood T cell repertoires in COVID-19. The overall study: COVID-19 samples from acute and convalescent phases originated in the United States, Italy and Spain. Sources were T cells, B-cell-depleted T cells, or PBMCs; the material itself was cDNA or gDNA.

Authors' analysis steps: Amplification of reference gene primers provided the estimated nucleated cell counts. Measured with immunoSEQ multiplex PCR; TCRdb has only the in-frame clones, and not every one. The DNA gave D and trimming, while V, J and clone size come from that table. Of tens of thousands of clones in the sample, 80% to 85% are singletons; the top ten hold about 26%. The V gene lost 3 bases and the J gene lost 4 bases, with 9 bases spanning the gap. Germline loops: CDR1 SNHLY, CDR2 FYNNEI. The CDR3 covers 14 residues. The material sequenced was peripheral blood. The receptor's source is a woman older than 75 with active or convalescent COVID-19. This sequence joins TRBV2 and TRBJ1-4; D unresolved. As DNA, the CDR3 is TGTGCCAGCAGTGAGTCACGGTTTAATGAAAAACTGTTTTTT. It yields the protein CASSESRFNEKLFF.